This is a list of T cell receptor beta chains from one sample in a study of cytomegalovirus exposure and HLA in healthy donors. The data were produced by immunoSEQ multiplex PCR, yet TCRdb's version contains in-frame clones alone and is incomplete. The sample lists some 190,000 clones, 77% seen once, with less than 1.5% in the top ten. The material sequenced was PBMCs. All receptors derive from a man aged 18 to 30 in good health and CMV-seronegative. Both conserved end residues are part of each CDR3. The order of the fields is J gene, V gene, CDR3 protein.

J: TRBJ2-2; V: TRBV6-4; CDR3: CASSDRHSTGNTGELFF
J: TRBJ2-1; V: TRBV5-4; CDR3: CASSLRDSLFRSSYNEQFF
J: TRBJ2-7; V: TRBV9; CDR3: CASSGPLRDDYEQYF
J: TRBJ1-2; V: TRBV29-1; CDR3: CSGTNTGVGGYTF
J: TRBJ2-5; V: TRBV18; CDR3: CASSPPTLETQYF
J: TRBJ2-1; V: TRBV6-4; CDR3: CASRPSSGAYNEQFF
J: TRBJ2-1; V: TRBV5-1; CDR3: CASSPGLAGARNNEQFF
J: TRBJ1-2; V: TRBV7-9; CDR3: CASSSRRGSTNYGYTF
J: TRBJ2-7; V: TRBV5-1; CDR3: CASSHTGFQHEQYF
J: TRBJ1-1; V: TRBV6-1; CDR3: CASRQGGRVEAFF
J: TRBJ1-2; V: TRBV4-2; CDR3: CASSPSTGRYGYTF
J: TRBJ2-5; V: TRBV5-1; CDR3: CASSWGQTSRGTQYF
J: TRBJ1-5; V: TRBV7-2; CDR3: CASSVQRNQPQHF
J: TRBJ2-7; V: TRBV29-1; CDR3: CSVATENYEQYF
J: TRBJ1-1; V: TRBV4-3; CDR3: CASSQDPQGGNTEAFF
J: TRBJ1-2; V: TRBV7-2; CDR3: CASSLDPGPYGYTF
J: TRBJ2-3; V: TRBV7-9; CDR3: CASSHRGWTDTQYF
J: TRBJ2-5; V: TRBV5-4; CDR3: CASSPGVRETQYF
J: TRBJ2-3; V: TRBV29-1; CDR3: CSVEDFPGGRADTQYF
J: TRBJ1-1; V: TRBV6-5; CDR3: CASSYVASVSKAFF
J: TRBJ2-7; V: TRBV27; CDR3: CASRSLIAGVVAEQYF
J: TRBJ1-1; V: TRBV4-1; CDR3: CASSPHQGTEAFF
J: TRBJ1-4; V: TRBV30; CDR3: CAWRIRRGGTNEKLFF
J: TRBJ2-4; V: TRBV14; CDR3: CASSQDRRWNIQYF
J: TRBJ2-3; V: TRBV11-3; CDR3: CASSEKTGSTDTQYF
J: TRBJ2-5; V: TRBV27; CDR3: CASSLRTSGGAWETQYF
J: TRBJ2-2; V: TRBV5-1; CDR3: CASSLSWRDTGELFF
J: TRBJ2-7; V: TRBV6-6; CDR3: CASSAGPSYEQYF
J: TRBJ2-3; V: TRBV7-2; CDR3: CASSLVVVTGSTDTQYF
J: TRBJ2-7; V: TRBV6-6; CDR3: CASSYFEGLPPTAYF
J: TRBJ1-2; V: TRBV6-5; CDR3: CASGNRGEGYTF
J: TRBJ1-2; V: TRBV6-1; CDR3: CAASRQGLSGYTF
J: TRBJ2-7; V: TRBV13; CDR3: CASSLRDSKPNEQYF
J: TRBJ2-5; V: TRBV5-5; CDR3: CASSLGAGTARETQYF
J: TRBJ2-7; V: TRBV2; CDR3: CASRTDSSYEQYF
J: TRBJ2-7; V: TRBV7-8; CDR3: CASSSRLVSYEQYF
J: TRBJ1-6; V: TRBV9; CDR3: CASSITAGQTSPLHF
J: TRBJ1-1; V: TRBV30; CDR3: CAWSLTVTEAFF
J: TRBJ1-2; V: TRBV29-1; CDR3: CSVEEGGRGYTF
J: TRBJ1-1; V: TRBV19; CDR3: CASSPQAEWGQGAPGAFF
J: TRBJ1-2; V: TRBV4-3; CDR3: CASSRENSGVYGYTF
J: TRBJ2-4; V: TRBV7-9; CDR3: CASSFYRGDGGAKNIQYF
J: TRBJ2-5; V: TRBV7-9; CDR3: CASSLRGYQETQYF
J: TRBJ2-7; V: TRBV7-3; CDR3: CASSSGTGAYEQYF
J: TRBJ1-5; V: TRBV9; CDR3: CASSVSRGSNQPQHF
J: TRBJ2-1; V: TRBV7-9; CDR3: CASTRTGTNYNEQFF
J: TRBJ1-1; V: TRBV7-2; CDR3: CATTPGGRTNTEAFF
J: TRBJ1-2; V: TRBV18; CDR3: CASSLEITTNYGYTF
J: TRBJ1-2; V: TRBV7-2; CDR3: CASSLDRGSWGYTF
J: TRBJ2-1; V: TRBV7-6; CDR3: CASSPRVGGNNEQFF
J: TRBJ2-3; V: TRBV9; CDR3: CASSVVGGASTDTQYF
J: TRBJ2-1; V: TRBV4-1; CDR3: CASSPSGLAGHEQFF
J: TRBJ2-1; V: TRBV7-7; CDR3: CASSSTPGQAYNEQFF
J: TRBJ2-5; V: TRBV5-4; CDR3: CASSPHPGTGPQETQYF
J: TRBJ2-5; V: TRBV30; CDR3: CAWSEYRTLGETQYF
J: TRBJ1-2; V: TRBV5-4; CDR3: CASSLTQAAASDYGYTF
J: TRBJ2-7; V: TRBV7-2; CDR3: CASSLRGNEQYF